This T cell receptor beta chain comes out of a study of blood T cell repertoires in COVID-19. Study overall: Whether acute or convalescent, the COVID-19 samples came from the United States, Italy and Spain. Sample material is recorded as cDNA or gDNA derived from T cells, B-cell-depleted T cells, or PBMCs.

As originally analysed: Scientists estimated how many nucleated cells there were by amplifying reference gene primers. Produced via immunoSEQ multiplex PCR; TCRdb's table is partial and in-frame only. That table is the source of V, J and clone size, and D and trimming were worked out from the DNA. Among 130,000 to 150,000 clones listed, approximately 86% were seen once. CDR1 and CDR2 from the germline V gene are SNHLY and FYNNEI. The CDR3 loop spans 12 amino acids. V dropped 4 bases and J dropped 12 bases, with 13 bases sitting between them. The sequence was collected from a woman in her thirties or forties with active or convalescent COVID-19. Source material: peripheral blood. The chain couples TRBV2 to TRBJ2-1; a weak D match, TRBD1 (6 bases). The CDR3 nucleotides read TGTGCCAGCAGTGGGGACAACCTTGGGCAGTTCTTC. It yields the protein CASSGDNLGQFF. Using reference TRBV2 and TRBJ2-1 for the parts outside the CDR3, the full variable domain is EPEVTQTPSHQVTQMGQEVILRCVPISNHLYFYWYRQILGQKVEFLVSFYNNEISEKSEIFDDQFSVERPDGSNFTLKIRSTKLEDSAMYFCASSGDNLGQFFGPGTRLTVL.